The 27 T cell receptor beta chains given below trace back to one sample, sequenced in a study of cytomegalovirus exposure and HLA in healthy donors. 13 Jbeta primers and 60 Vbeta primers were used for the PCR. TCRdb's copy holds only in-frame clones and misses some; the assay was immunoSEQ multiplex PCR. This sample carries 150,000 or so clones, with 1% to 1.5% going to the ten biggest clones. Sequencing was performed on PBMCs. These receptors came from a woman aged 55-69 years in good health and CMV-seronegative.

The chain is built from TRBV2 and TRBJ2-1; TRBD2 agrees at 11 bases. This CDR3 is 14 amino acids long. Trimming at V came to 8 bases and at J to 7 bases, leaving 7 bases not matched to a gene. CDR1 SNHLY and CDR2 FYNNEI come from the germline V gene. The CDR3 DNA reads TGTGCCAGCGGAGCCACTAGCGGGGGAAATGAGCAGTTCTTC. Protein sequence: CASGATSGGNEQFF.

This CDR3 reads CASSFEGIQPQHF. CDR3 coding DNA: TGTGCCAGCAGCTTTGAGGGTATTCAGCCCCAGCATTTT. The rearrangement uses TRBV5-5 and TRBJ1-5, with unresolved D. CDR1 and CDR2 from the germline V gene are SGHKS and YYEKEE (reference sequence). Trimming cost V 2 bases and J 6 bases, with 9 bases left between them. The CDR3 is 13 amino acids.

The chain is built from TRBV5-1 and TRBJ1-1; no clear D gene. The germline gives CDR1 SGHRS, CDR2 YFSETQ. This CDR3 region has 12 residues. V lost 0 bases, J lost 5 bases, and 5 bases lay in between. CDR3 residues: CASSLVETEAFF. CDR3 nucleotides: TGCGCCAGCAGCTTGGTGGAGACTGAAGCTTTCTTT.

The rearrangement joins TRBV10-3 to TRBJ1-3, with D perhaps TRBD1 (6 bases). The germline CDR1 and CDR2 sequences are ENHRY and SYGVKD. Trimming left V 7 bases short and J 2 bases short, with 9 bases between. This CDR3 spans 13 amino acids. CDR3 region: CAIKGGPGNTIYF. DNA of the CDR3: TGTGCCATCAAAGGGGGACCTGGAAACACCATATATTTT.

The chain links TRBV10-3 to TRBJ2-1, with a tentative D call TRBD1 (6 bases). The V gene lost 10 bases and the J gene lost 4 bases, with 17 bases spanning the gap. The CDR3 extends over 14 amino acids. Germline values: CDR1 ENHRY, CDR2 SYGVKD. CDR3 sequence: CANRGTGNYNEQFF. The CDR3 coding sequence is TGTGCCAATAGGGGGACGGGCAATTACAATGAGCAGTTCTTC.

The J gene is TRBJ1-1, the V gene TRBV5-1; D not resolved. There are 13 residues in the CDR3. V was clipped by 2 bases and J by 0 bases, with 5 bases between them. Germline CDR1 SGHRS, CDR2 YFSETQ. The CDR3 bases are TGCGCCAGCAGCTTTGAGTTGAACACTGAAGCTTTCTTT. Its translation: CASSFELNTEAFF.

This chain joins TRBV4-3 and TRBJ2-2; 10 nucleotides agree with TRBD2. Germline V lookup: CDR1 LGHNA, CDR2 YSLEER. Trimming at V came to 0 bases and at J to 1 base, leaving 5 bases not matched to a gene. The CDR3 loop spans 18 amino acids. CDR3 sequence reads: CASSQELAGLLNTGELFF. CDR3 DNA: TGCGCCAGCAGCCAAGAACTAGCGGGGCTATTGAACACCGGGGAGCTGTTTTTT.

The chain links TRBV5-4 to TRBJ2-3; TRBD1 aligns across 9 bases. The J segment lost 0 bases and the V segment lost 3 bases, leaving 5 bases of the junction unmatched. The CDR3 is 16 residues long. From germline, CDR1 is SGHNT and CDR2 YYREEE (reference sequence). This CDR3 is CASSYRTGASTDTQYF. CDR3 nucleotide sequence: TGTGCCAGCAGCTACAGGACAGGGGCTAGCACAGATACGCAGTATTTT. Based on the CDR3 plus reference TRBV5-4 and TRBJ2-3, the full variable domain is ETGVTQSPTHLIKTRGQQVTLRCSSQSGHNTVSWYQQALGQGPQFIFQYYREEENGRGNFPPRFSGLQFPNYSSELNVNALELDDSALYLCASSYRTGASTDTQYFGPGTRLTVL.

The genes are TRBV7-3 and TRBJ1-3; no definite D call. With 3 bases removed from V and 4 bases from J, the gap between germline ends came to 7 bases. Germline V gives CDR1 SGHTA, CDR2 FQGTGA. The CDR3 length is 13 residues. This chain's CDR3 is CASSLESGNTIYF. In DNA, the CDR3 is TGTGCCAGCAGCTTGGAGTCGGGAAACACCATATATTTT. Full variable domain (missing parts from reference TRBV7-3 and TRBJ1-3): GAGVSQTPSNKVTEKGKYVELRCDPISGHTALYWYRQSLGQGPEFLIYFQGTGAADDSGLPNDRFFAVRPEGSVSTLKIQRTERGDSAVYLCASSLESGNTIYFGEGSWLTVV.

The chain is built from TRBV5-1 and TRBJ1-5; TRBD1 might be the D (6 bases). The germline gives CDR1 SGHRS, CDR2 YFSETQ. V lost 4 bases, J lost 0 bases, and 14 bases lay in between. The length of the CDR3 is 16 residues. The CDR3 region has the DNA TGCGCCAGCAGCCCCCGGCCAGGGGATAGCAATCAGCCCCAGCATTTT. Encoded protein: CASSPRPGDSNQPQHF.

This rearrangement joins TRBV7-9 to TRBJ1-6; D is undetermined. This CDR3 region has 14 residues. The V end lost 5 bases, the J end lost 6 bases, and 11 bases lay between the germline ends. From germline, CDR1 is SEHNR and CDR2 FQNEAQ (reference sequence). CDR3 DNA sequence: TGTGCCAGCAGCGTGACTAGTGTTAATTCACCCCTCCACTTT. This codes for CASSVTSVNSPLHF.

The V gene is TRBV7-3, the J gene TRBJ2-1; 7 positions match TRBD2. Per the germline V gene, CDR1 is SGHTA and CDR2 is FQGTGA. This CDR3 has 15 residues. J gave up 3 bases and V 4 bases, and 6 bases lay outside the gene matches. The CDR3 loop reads CASSSSGTDYNEQFF. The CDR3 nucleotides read TGTGCCAGCAGCTCCAGCGGGACGGACTACAATGAGCAGTTCTTC.

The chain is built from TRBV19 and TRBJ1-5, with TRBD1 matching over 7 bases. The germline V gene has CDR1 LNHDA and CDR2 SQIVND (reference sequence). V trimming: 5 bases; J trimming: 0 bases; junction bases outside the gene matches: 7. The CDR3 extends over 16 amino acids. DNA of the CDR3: TGTGCCAGTAGTTCCGGGACAGTGTATAGCAATCAGCCCCAGCATTTT. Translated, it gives CASSSGTVYSNQPQHF.

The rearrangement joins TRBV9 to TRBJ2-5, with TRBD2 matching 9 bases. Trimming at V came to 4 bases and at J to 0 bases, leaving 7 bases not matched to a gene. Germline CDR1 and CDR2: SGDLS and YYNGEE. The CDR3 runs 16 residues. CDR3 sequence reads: CASSPGTSPYQETQYF. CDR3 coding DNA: TGTGCCAGCAGCCCTGGGACTAGCCCGTACCAAGAGACCCAGTACTTC.

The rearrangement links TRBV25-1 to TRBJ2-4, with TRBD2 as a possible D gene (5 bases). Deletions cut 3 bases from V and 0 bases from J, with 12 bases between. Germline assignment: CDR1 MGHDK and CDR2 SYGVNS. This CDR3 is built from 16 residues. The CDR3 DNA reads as TGTGCCAGCAGTGATATGGGAGCCCTAGCCAAAAACATTCAGTACTTC. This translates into CASSDMGALAKNIQYF.

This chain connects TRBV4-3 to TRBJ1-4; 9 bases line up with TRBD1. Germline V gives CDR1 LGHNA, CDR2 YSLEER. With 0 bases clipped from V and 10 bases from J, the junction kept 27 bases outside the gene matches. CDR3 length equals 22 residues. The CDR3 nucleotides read TGCGCCAGCAGCCAAGATCCTACCTCGGAACAGGGGGCGCTTAATCCTCATGGAAAACTGTTTTTT. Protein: CASSQDPTSEQGALNPHGKLFF.

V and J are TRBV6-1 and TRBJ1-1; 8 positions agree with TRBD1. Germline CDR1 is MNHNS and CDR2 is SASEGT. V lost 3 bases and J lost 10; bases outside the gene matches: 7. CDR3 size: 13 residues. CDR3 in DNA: TGTGCCAGCAGTGACGCTGGACAGGGAAGAGCTTTCTTT. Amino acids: CASSDAGQGRAFF.

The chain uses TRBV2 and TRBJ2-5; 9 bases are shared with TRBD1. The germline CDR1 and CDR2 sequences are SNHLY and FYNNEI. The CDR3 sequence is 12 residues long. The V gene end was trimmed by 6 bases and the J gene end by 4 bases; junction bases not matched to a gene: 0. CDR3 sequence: CASRDRGETQYF. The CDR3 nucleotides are TGTGCCAGCAGGGACAGGGGAGAGACCCAGTACTTC. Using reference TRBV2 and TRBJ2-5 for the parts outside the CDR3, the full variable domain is EPEVTQTPSHQVTQMGQEVILRCVPISNHLYFYWYRQILGQKVEFLVSFYNNEISEKSEIFDDQFSVERPDGSNFTLKIRSTKLEDSAMYFCASRDRGETQYFGPGTRLLVL.

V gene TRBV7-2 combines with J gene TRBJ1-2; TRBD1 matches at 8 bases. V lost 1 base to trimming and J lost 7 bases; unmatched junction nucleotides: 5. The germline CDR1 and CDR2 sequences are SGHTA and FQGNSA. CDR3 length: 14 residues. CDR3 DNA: TGTGCCAGCAGCTTAGTGGACAGGGAGAGTGGCTACACCTTC. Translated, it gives CASSLVDRESGYTF.

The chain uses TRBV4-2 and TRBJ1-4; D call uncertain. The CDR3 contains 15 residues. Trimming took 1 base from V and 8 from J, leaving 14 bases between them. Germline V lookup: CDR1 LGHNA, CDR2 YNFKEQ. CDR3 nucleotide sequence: TGTGCCAGCAGCCAAGTTACAGCCGAAACAGAAAAACTGTTTTTT. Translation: CASSQVTAETEKLFF.

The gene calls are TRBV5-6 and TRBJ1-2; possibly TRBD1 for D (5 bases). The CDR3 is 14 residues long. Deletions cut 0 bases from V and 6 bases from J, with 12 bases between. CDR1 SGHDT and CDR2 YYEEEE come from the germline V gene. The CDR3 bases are TGTGCCAGCAGCTTGGAGGGGAGGAACGATGGCTACACCTTC. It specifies CASSLEGRNDGYTF.

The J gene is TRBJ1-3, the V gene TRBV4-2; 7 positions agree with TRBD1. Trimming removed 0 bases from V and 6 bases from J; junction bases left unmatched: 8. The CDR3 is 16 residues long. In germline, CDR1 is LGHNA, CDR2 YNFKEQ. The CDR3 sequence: CASSQDRDRAENTIYF. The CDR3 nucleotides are TGTGCCAGCAGCCAAGACCGCGACAGGGCCGAAAACACCATATATTTT.

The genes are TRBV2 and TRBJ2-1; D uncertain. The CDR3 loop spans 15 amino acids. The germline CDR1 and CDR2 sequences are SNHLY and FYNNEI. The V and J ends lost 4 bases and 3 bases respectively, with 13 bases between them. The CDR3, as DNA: TGTGCCAGCAGTGTAACAGTTCCTCGCTACAATGAGCAGTTCTTC. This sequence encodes CASSVTVPRYNEQFF.

The CDR3 nucleotides read TGTGCCAGCAGCGTAGAACCAGGGGCTAGAAACACCATATATTTT. Translated: CASSVEPGARNTIYF. The genes are TRBV9 and TRBJ1-3, with a weak D call TRBD1 (6 bases). V shed 0 bases and J shed 5 bases, with 12 bases lying between them. Germline V gene lookup returns CDR1 SGDLS and CDR2 YYNGEE. The length of the CDR3 is 15 residues.

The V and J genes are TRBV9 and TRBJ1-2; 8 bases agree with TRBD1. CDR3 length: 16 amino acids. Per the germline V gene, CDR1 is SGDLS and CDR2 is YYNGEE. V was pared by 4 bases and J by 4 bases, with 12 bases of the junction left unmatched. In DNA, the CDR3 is TGTGCCAGCAGCCGTGTTGGACAGGGACGAAGCTATGGCTACACCTTC. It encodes CASSRVGQGRSYGYTF.

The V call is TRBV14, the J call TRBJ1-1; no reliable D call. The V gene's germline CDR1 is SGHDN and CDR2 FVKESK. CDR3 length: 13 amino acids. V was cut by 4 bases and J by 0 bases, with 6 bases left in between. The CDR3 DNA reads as TGTGCCAGCAGCCTTTCTCTGAACACTGAAGCTTTCTTT. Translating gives CASSLSLNTEAFF.

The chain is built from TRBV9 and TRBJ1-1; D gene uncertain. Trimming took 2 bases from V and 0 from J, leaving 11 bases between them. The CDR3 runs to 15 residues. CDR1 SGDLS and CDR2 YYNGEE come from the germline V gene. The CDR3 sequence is CASSVDGLMNTEAFF. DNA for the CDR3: TGTGCCAGCAGCGTGGATGGACTGATGAACACTGAAGCTTTCTTT.